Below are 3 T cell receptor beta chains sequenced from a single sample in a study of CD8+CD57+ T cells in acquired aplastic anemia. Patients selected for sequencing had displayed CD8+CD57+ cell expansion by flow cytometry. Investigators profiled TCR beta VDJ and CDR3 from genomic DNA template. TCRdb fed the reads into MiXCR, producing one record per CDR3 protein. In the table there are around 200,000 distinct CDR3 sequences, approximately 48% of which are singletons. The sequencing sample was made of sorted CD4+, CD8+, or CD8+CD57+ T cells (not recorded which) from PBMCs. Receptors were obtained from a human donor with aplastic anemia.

CDR3 sequence reads: CASSPYRTYEQYF. The DNA of the CDR3 is TGTGCCAGCAGTCCCTACCGGACCTACGAGCAGTACTTC. The chain combines TRBV12-3 or TRBV12-4 with TRBJ2-7; unclear D gene. The CDR3 has 13 residues. V lost 5 bases, J lost 2 bases, and 10 bases lay in between.

The CDR3 spells CASSLLGPVTGGPELNYGYTF. In DNA form, the CDR3 reads TGTGCCAGCAGCTTATTAGGGCCAGTGACAGGGGGCCCAGAACTAAACTATGGCTACACCTTC. The chain carries TRBV11-1 and TRBJ1-2; 10 bases align to TRBD1. Unmatched junction bases numbered 20, after V lost 2 bases and J lost 2 bases. This CDR3 is 21 amino acids long. CDR1 is SGHAT, CDR2 FQDESV, per germline (reference sequence).

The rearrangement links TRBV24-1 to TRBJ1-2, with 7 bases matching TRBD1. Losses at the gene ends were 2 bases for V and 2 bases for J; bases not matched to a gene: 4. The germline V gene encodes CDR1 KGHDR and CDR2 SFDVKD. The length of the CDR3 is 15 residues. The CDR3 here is CATSDSDRPNYGYTF. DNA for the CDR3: TGTGCCACCAGTGATTCGGACAGGCCCAACTATGGCTACACCTTC.